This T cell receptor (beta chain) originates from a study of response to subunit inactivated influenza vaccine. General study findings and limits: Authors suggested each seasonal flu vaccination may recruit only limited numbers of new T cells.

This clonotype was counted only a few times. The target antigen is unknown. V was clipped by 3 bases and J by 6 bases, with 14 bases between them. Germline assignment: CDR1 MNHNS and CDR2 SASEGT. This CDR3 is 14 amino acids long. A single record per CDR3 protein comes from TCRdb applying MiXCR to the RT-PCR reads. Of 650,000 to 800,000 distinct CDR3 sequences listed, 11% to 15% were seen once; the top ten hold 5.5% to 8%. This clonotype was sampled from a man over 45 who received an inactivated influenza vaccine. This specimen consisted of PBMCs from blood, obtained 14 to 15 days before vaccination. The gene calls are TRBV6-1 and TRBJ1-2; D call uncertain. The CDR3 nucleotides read TGTGCCAGCAGTGATATCAGCCTATTACATGGCTACACCTTC. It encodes CASSDISLLHGYTF.